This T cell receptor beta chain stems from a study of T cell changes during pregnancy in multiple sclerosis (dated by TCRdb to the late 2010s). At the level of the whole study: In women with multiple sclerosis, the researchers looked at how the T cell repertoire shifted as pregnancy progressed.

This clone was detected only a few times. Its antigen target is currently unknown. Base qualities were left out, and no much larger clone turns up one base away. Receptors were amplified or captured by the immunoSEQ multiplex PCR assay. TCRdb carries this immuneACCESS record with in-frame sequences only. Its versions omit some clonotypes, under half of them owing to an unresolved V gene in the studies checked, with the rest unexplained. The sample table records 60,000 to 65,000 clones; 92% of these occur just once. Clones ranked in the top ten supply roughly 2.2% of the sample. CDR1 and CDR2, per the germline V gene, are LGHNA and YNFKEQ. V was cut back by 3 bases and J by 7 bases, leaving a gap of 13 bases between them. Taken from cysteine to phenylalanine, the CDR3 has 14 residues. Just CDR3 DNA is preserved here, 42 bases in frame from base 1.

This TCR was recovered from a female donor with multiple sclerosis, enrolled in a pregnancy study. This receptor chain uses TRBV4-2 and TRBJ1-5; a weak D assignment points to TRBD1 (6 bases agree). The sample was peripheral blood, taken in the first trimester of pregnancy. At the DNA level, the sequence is TGTGCCAGCAGCCAGGTGACAGGCGGCCAGCCCCAGCATTTT. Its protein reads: CASSQVTGGQPQHF.